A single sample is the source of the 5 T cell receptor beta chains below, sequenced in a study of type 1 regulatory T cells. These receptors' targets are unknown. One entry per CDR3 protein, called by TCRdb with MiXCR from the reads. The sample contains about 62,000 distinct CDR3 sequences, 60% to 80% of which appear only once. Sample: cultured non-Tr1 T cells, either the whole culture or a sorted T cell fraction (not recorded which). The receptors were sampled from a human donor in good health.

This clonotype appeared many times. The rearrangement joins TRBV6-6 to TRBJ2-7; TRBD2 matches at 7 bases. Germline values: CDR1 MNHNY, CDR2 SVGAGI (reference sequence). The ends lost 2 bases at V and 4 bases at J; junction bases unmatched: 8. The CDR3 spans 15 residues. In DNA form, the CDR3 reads TGTGCCAGCAGTTACCAGCGGGGTAGCGGGTACGAGCAGTACTTC. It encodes CASSYQRGSGYEQYF.

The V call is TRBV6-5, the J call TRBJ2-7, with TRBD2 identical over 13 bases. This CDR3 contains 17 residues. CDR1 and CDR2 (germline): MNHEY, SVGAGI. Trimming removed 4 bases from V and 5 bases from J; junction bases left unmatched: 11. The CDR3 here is CASSFLPGLAGSHEQYF. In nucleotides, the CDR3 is TGTGCCAGCAGTTTTCTTCCGGGACTAGCGGGATCCCACGAGCAGTACTTC.

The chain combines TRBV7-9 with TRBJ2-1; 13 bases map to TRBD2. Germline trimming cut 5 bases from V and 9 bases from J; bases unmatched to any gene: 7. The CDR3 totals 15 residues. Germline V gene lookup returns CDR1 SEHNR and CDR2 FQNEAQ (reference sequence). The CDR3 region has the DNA TGTGCCAGCAGCGAAACTAGCGGGAGGGCCCCTGAGCAGTTCTTC. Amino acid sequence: CASSETSGRAPEQFF.

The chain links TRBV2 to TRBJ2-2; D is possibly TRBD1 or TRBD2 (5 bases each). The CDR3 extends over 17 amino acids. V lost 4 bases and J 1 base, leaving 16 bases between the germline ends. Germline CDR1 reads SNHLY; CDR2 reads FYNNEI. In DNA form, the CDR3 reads TGTGCCAGCAGTGTTCTGTGGGGGTTTAAGAACACCGGGGAGCTGTTTTTT. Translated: CASSVLWGFKNTGELFF.

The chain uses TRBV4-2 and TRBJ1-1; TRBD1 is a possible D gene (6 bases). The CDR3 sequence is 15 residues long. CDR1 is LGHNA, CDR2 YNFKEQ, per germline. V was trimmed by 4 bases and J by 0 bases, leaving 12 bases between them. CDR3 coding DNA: TGTGCCAGCAGCCTGCAGGGGCGTGTGAACACTGAAGCTTTCTTT. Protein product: CASSLQGRVNTEAFF.